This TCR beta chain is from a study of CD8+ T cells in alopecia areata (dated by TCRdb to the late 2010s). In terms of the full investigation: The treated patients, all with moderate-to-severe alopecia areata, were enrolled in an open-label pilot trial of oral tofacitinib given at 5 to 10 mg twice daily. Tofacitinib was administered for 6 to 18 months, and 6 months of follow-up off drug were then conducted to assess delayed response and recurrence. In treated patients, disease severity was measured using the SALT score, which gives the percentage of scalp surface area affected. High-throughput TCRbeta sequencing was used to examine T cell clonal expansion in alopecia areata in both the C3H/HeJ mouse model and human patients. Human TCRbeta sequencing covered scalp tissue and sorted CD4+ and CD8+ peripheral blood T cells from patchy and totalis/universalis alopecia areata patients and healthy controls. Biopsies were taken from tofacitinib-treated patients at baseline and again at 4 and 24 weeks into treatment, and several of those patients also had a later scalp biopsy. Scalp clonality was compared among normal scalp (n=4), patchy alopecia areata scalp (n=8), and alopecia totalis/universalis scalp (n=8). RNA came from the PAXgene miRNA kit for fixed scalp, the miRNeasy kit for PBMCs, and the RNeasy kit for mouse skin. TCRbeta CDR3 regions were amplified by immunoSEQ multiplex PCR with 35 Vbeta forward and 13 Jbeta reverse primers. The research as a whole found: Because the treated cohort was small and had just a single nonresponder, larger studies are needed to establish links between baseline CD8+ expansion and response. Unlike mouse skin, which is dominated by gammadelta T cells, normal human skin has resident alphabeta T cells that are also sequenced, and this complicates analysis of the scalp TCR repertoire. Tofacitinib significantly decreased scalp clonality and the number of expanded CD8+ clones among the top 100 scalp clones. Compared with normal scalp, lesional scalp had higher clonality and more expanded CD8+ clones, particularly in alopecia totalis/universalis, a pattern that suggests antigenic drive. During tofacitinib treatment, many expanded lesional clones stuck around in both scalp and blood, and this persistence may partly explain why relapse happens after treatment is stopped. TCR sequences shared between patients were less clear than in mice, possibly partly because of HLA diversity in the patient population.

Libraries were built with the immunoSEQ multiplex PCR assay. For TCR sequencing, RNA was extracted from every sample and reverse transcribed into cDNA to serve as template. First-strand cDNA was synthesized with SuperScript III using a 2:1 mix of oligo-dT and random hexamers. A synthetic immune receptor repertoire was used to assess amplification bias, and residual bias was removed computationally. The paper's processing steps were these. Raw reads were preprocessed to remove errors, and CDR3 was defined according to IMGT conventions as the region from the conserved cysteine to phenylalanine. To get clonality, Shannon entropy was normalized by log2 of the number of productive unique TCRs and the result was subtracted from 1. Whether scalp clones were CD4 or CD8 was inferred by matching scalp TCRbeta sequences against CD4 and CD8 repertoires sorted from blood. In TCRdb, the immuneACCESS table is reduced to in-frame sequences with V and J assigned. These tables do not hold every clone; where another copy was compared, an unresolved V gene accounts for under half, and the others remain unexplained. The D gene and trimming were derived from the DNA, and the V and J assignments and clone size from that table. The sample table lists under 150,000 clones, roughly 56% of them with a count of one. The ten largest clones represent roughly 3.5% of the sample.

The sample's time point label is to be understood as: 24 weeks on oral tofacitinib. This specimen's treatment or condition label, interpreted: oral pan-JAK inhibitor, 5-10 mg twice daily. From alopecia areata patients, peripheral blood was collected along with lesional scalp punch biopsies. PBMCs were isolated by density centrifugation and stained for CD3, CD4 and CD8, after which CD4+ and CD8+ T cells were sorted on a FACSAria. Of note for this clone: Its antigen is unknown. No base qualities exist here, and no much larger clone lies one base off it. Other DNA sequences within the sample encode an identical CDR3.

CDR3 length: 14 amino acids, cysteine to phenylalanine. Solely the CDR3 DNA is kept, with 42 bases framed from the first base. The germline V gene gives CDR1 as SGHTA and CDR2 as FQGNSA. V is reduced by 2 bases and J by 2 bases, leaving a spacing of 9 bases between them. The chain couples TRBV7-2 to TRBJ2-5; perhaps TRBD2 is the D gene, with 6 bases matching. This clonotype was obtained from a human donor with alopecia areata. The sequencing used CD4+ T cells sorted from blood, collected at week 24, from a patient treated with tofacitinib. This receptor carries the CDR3 CASSLQGGQETQYF. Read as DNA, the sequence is TGTGCCAGCAGCTTACAGGGAGGTCAAGAGACCCAGTACTTC. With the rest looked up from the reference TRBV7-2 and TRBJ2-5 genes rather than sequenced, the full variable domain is GAGVSQSPSNKVTEKGKDVELRCDPISGHTALYWYRQSLGQGLEFLIYFQGNSAPDKSGLPSDRFSAERTGGSVSTLTIQRTQQEDSAVYLCASSLQGGQETQYFGPGTRLLVL.